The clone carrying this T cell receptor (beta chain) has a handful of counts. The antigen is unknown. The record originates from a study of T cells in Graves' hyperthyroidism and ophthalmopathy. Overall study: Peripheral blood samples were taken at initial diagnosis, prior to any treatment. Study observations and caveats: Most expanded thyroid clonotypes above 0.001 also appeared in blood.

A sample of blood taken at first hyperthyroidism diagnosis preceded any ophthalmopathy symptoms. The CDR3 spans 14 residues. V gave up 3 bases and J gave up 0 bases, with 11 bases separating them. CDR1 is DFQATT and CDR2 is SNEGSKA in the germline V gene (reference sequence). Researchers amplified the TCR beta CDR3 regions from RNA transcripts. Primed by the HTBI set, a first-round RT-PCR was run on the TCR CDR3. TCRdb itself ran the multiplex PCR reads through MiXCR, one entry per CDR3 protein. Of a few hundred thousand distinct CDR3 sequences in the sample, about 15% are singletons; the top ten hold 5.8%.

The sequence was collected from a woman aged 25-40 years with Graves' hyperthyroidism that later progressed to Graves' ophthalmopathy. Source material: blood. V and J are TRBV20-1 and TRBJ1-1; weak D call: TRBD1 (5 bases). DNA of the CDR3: TGCAGTGCTAGTGGAGGGGTTATGAACACTGAAGCTTTCTTT. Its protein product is CSASGGVMNTEAFF.